The clone carrying this T cell receptor (beta chain) was detected ten times or more. As yet, its antigen is unknown. Construction of TCR beta libraries relied on iRepertoire HTBI primers and on Arm-PCR targeting CDR3 regions. TCRdb processed the multiplex PCR reads anew with MiXCR; each CDR3 protein has one entry. The profile shows more than 300,000 distinct CDR3 sequences, around 20% of them singletons. With 6 bases clipped from V and 4 bases from J, the junction kept 4 bases outside the gene matches. Germline assignment: CDR1 SEHNR and CDR2 FQNEAQ (reference sequence). This CDR3 has 13 amino acids. This entry belongs to a study of regulatory T cells in long-lasting Graves disease. Study observations and caveats: The study examined only peripheral blood, not thyroid tissue. New patients shared around 1,000 public clonotypes, and persistent patients shared more, with 2,741.

Sample time point: persistent/refractory GD, antithyroid drugs over 5 years with positive TRAb. RNA isolated from PBMCs was used to make the TCR library. The guidelines of the American Thyroid Association were the basis for diagnosing Graves' disease. This TCR derives from a female donor with Graves disease. The rearrangement joins TRBV7-9 to TRBJ1-2; TRBD1 agrees at 8 bases. The input for sequencing was peripheral blood mononuclear cells (PBMCs), taken when the disease was refractory, from a patient treated with antithyroid drugs. The CDR3 DNA sequence: TGTGCCAGCAGTCCCGGGACAGGCTATGGCTACACCTTC. It translates to CASSPGTGYGYTF.